The rows below give T cell receptor beta chains drawn from one sample of a study of control samples from healthy donors and cancer patients. Sequencing used immunoSEQ multiplex PCR; TCRdb keeps in-frame clones, though not all of them. The sample consists of over 150,000 clones, roughly 94% of them appearing once. Sequencing was done on a sample of blood. These receptors were taken from a woman aged 18-35 years in good health. The CDR3 runs from the conserved cysteine through the conserved F or W.

V	CDR3
TRBV12-3/TRBV12-4	CASAPGPRDGYTF
TRBV7-2	CASSLSKTWEETQYF
TRBV9	CASSPHGTGVYEQYF
TRBV6-4	CASSRGAAEDSPLHF
TRBV6-2/TRBV6-3	CASSHRGDYGYTF
TRBV12-3/TRBV12-4	CASSIPGTDTQYF
TRBV28	CASRPIGLGLAAYEQYF
TRBV28	CASSVYRGAEAFF
TRBV3-1/TRBV3-2	CASSRFQGAQYF
TRBV19	CATRTDRTSTEAFF
TRBV12-3/TRBV12-4	CASRRSTEAFF
TRBV7-2	CASTTTDTQYF
TRBV3-1/TRBV3-2	CASSQKGTGQGYTF
TRBV9	CASSDGTGRNEKLFF
TRBV7-2	CASSPGGPIYEQYF
TRBV15	CATSRDILKVQGPNQPQHF
TRBV10-1	CASSEPGQGVTGELFF
TRBV5-4	CASSLASFYEQYF
TRBV19	CALVGRDSGELFF
TRBV18	CASSTVYNQPQHF
TRBV6-6	CASSYSRPSVDTQYF
TRBV5-1	CASSLESRDGYTF